The 17 T cell receptor beta chains in this list originate from one sample, sequenced in a study of PD-1 blockade in classical Hodgkin lymphoma. Data came from immunoSEQ multiplex PCR; TCRdb stores just in-frame clones and leaves some out. The sample consists of 40,000 to 50,000 clones, over 70% of them appearing once. Every patient relapsed after autologous stem cell transplantation, and brentuximab vedotin exposure varied. This sample comprised peripheral blood mononuclear cells (PBMCs), obtained at baseline. All receptors derive from a human donor with classical Hodgkin lymphoma.

The chain links TRBV19 to TRBJ1-1; D remains ambiguous. Trimming removed 9 bases from V and 2 bases from J, with 10 bases in between. CDR1 LNHDA and CDR2 SQIVND come from the germline V gene (reference sequence). The CDR3 contains 12 residues. The CDR3, as DNA: TGTGCCAGCGCCTGGGTTAACACTGAAGCTTTCTTT. This sequence encodes CASAWVNTEAFF.

This chain joins TRBV6-6 and TRBJ1-1, with D hard to call. Per germline, CDR1 MNHNY and CDR2 SVGAGI (reference sequence). CDR3 length: 13 residues. V was cut by 7 bases and J by 1 base, with 10 bases left in between. CDR3 in DNA: TGTGCCAGCACTCTACTCAAGAACACTGAAGCTTTCTTT. Protein: CASTLLKNTEAFF.

This clone was counted a few times. The chain carries TRBV19 and TRBJ1-1; D gene uncertain. This CDR3 spans 14 amino acids. V shed 0 bases and J shed 4 bases, with 9 bases lying between them. Germline V gene data show CDR1 as LNHDA and CDR2 as SQIVND (reference sequence). For the CDR3, the DNA is TGTGCCAGTAGTATAGACTTCCGGGCCACTGAAGCTTTCTTT. Amino acid sequence: CASSIDFRATEAFF.

The genes are TRBV7-9 and TRBJ2-3; the match to TRBD1 covers 8 bases. The ends lost 5 bases at V and 1 base at J; junction bases unmatched: 2. This CDR3 comprises 14 residues. Germline CDR1 is SEHNR and CDR2 is FQNEAQ (reference sequence). CDR3 loop: CASSPGQGTDTQYF. The CDR3 nucleotides read TGTGCCAGCAGCCCGGGACAGGGCACAGATACGCAGTATTTT.

This clone has only one observation. This sequence joins TRBV5-1 and TRBJ2-3; D gene uncertain. V was shortened by 0 bases and J by 6 bases, with 14 bases between the two germline ends. The CDR3 extends over 15 amino acids. Germline CDR1 SGHRS, CDR2 YFSETQ. DNA of the CDR3: TGCGCCAGCAGCTTGGGCTACGAAACCTCCGATACGCAGTATTTT. Amino acids: CASSLGYETSDTQYF.

V is TRBV11-2 and J is TRBJ2-1, with D perhaps matching TRBD1 (5 bases). The germline gives CDR1 SGHAT, CDR2 FQNNGV. CDR3 size: 14 residues. The V gene lost 2 bases and the J gene lost 9 bases, with 14 bases spanning the gap. The CDR3 region has the DNA TGTGCCAGCAGCTTATTTCCCCCCAGGGCTGAGCAGTTCTTC. This sequence encodes CASSLFPPRAEQFF.

V gene TRBV6-1 combines with J gene TRBJ2-7; D is ambiguous. The germline V gene encodes CDR1 MNHNS and CDR2 SASEGT. V was shortened by 7 bases and J by 2 bases, with 12 bases between the two germline ends. The CDR3 loop spans 13 amino acids. DNA for the CDR3: TGTGCCAGCACGCCGAAGGATACCTACGAGCAGTACTTC. Protein: CASTPKDTYEQYF.

Concerning this clone: A junction end diverges from the germline sequence, so it may reflect a read error. V and J are TRBV7-9 and TRBJ2-7; 11 nucleotides align to TRBD2. The CDR3 length is 14 residues. The germline gives CDR1 SEHNR, CDR2 FQNEAQ (reference sequence). CDR3 loop: CASSLAGGFNEQYF. The CDR3 bases are TGTGCCAGCAGCCTAGCGGGAGGTTTTAACGAGCAGTACTTC.

The J gene is TRBJ1-4, the V gene TRBV21-1. TRBV21-1 is given as a pseudogene. The CDR3 is 16 amino acids. The CDR3 loop reads CASSAKHYFNNEKLFF. CDR3 coding DNA: TGTGCCAGCAGCGCCAAACACTATTTCAACAATGAAAAACTGTTTTTT.

This chain links TRBV7-7 with TRBJ2-7, with 7 bases fitting TRBD2. CDR1 is SSHAT, CDR2 FNYEAQ, per germline (reference sequence). V was pared by 1 base and J by 0 bases, with 9 bases of the junction left unmatched. The CDR3 runs 17 residues. The CDR3 region has the DNA TGTGCCAGCAGCTTAGGGAGCGGCGGGAGCTACTCCTACGAGCAGTACTTC. Translated, it gives CASSLGSGGSYSYEQYF. The full variable domain, with the rest looked up from reference TRBV7-7 and TRBJ2-7, is GAGVSQSPRYKVTKRGQDVTLRCDPISSHATLYWYQQALGQGPEFLTYFNYEAQPDKSGLPSDRFSAERPEGSISTLTIQRTEQRDSAMYRCASSLGSGGSYSYEQYFGPGTRLTVT.

The chain has TRBV9 and TRBJ2-3; TRBD2 might be the D (6 bases). The CDR3 spans 14 residues. The germline V gene has CDR1 SGDLS and CDR2 YYNGEE. The V and J ends lost 4 bases and 2 bases respectively, with 11 bases between them. For the CDR3, the DNA is TGTGCCAGCAGCTTGAGGACTATCACAGATACGCAGTATTTT. Encoded protein: CASSLRTITDTQYF.

As DNA, the CDR3 is TGTGCCAGCTCACCGCGGGACCGACAGGCGATCCAAGAGACCCAGTACTTC. Its translation: CASSPRDRQAIQETQYF. This sequence joins TRBV18 and TRBJ2-5, with D perhaps TRBD1 or TRBD2 (6 bases each). Trimming took 3 bases from V and 1 from J, leaving 18 bases between them. This CDR3 has 17 residues. Germline CDR1 is KGHSH and CDR2 is LQKENI.

V and J are TRBV27 and TRBJ2-1, with TRBD2 as a possible D gene (5 bases). The V gene's germline CDR1 is MNHEY and CDR2 SMNVEV (reference sequence). V was trimmed by 6 bases and J by 5 bases, leaving 14 bases between them. This CDR3 has 14 amino acids. The CDR3 DNA is TGTGCCAGCAGACGGGGTGGGGTCAACAATGAGCAGTTCTTC. Translation gives CASRRGGVNNEQFF.

This CDR3 reads CASSMTPQGRSSYEQYF. CDR3 DNA sequence: TGTGCCAGTAGTATGACCCCACAGGGGAGGAGCTCCTACGAGCAGTACTTC. The chain joins TRBV19 to TRBJ2-7; a possible D gene is TRBD1 (7 bases). Per germline, CDR1 LNHDA and CDR2 SQIVND (reference sequence). V lost 3 bases, J lost 0 bases, and 18 bases lay in between. This CDR3 has 17 residues.

V and J are TRBV27 and TRBJ2-7; 12 bases align to TRBD2. The CDR3 has 15 residues. CDR1 and CDR2 from the germline V gene are MNHEY and SMNVEV (reference sequence). Losses at the gene ends were 5 bases for V and 0 bases for J; bases not matched to a gene: 2. CDR3 region: CASSPTSGSSYEQYF. For the CDR3, the DNA is TGTGCCAGCAGTCCGACTAGCGGGAGCTCCTACGAGCAGTACTTC.

This rearrangement joins TRBV5-1 to TRBJ2-6; D call uncertain. Trimming stripped 5 bases from V and 2 bases from J, with 8 bases between. The CDR3 totals 14 residues. The germline V gene has CDR1 SGHRS and CDR2 YFSETQ. CDR3 DNA sequence: TGCGCCAGCAGTGTAACAACTGGGGCCAACGTCCTGACTTTC. Its protein is CASSVTTGANVLTF.

This rearrangement joins TRBV7-9 to TRBJ2-7, with D perhaps being TRBD1 or TRBD2 (5 bases each). V was cut by 0 bases and J by 5 bases, with 11 bases left in between. CDR1 is SEHNR and CDR2 is FQNEAQ in the germline V gene (reference sequence). The CDR3 runs 14 residues. CDR3 nucleotides: TGTGCCAGCAGCTTAGCCCCGGGGCCCGACGAGCAGTACTTC. Residues: CASSLAPGPDEQYF. Full variable domain (missing parts from reference TRBV7-9 and TRBJ2-7): DTGVSQNPRHKITKRGQNVTFRCDPISEHNRLYWYRQTLGQGPEFLTYFQNEAQLEKSRLLSDRFSAERPKGSFSTLEIQRTEQGDSAMYLCASSLAPGPDEQYFGPGTRLTVT.